The entry below describes one TCR beta chain. This entry comes from a study of shared clonotypes between healthy human individuals. V dropped 6 bases and J dropped 3; count of bases not matched to a gene: 6. The CDR3 runs to 13 residues. CDR1 is SQVTM, CDR2 ANQGSEA, per germline. Recent acute infections and vaccinations were absent in the healthy HIV-negative adult donors. Caucasian adults residing in Nashville, Tennessee made up all the donors. Sequencing was performed with immunoSEQ multiplex PCR; in TCRdb, only in-frame clones are kept and a portion is missing. The sample lists millions of clones, around 94% seen once, with about 0.13% in the top ten.

Material for sequencing was naive CD4+ T cells sorted from blood. As for subset: CD45RA+ positively selected. The rearrangement joins TRBV29-1 to TRBJ1-2; the match to TRBD1 covers 8 bases. The TCR comes from a man in his late teens or twenties in good health. CDR3 amino acids: CSVLTGVDYGYTF. The DNA of the CDR3 is TGCAGCGTCCTGACAGGGGTGGACTATGGCTACACCTTC.